This TCR beta chain was sequenced during a study of cytotoxic CD8 clonotypes in ibrutinib-treated CLL. Study-level background: After median roughly 68 months, approximately 15 stayed in remission, about 12 progressed; responses roughly 24 partial, 2 complete.

Findings of the study overall: Clonality, elevated at ibrutinib response, dropped back toward baseline at progression.

As for this clone: The antigen remains unidentified.

Depth targeted 1 in 200,000 to 1 in 1 million T cells, averaging roughly 9.3x coverage per clonotype. TCRdb's table, derived via immunoSEQ multiplex PCR, lists solely in-frame clones and lacks some. The sample consists of approximately 210,000 clones, around 72% of them appearing once. The origin of this receptor is a human donor with chronic lymphocytic leukemia. The specimen was PBMCs, collected after 24 months of ibrutinib treatment.

DNA of the CDR3: TGTGCCAGCAGCTTAGCGAGGGATCAAGGGGCCACCATATATTTT. Its translation is CASSLARDQGATIYF. The genes are TRBV7-6 and TRBJ1-3, with a weak D call TRBD1 (5 bases). Trimming shortened V by 0 bases and J by 9 bases, and 15 bases separated the two germline ends. Per the germline V gene, CDR1 is SGHVS and CDR2 is FNYEAQ. The CDR3 has 15 residues.